Sequencing of this TCR beta chain was carried out in a study of glioma-infiltrating T cells after dendritic cell vaccination. Turning to the study itself: Samples are from glioblastoma patients in Phase I and II dendritic cell vaccine trials. Findings and caveats of the study: The cohort had few patients with full blood and tumor sets.

The primer mix had 60 V beta and 13 J beta primers. Clones were read by immunoSEQ multiplex PCR, and TCRdb kept only the in-frame ones, dropping some. Of just under 100,000 clones listed, less than 90% are singletons. Germline CDR1 reads MNHEY; CDR2 reads SVGAGI. The CDR3 runs to 13 residues. The J segment lost 5 bases and the V segment lost 7 bases, leaving 5 bases of the junction unmatched. Comments on this clone: What it recognizes is unknown.

Time point described: after dendritic cell vaccination, including at tumor progression/relapse. Isocitrate dehydrogenase mutation was absent in all glioblastoma patients. The chain links TRBV6-5 to TRBJ2-3, with 8 bases identical to TRBD2. The receptor was derived from a human donor with glioblastoma. The specimen was blood, collected after dendritic cell vaccination. CDR3 in DNA: TGTGCCAGCAAGCGGGAGTCGAGAGATACGCAGTATTTT. It translates to CASKRESRDTQYF.